The 29 T cell receptor beta chains below all came from one sample that was sequenced in a study of T cell responses to AZD1222 COVID-19 vaccine. Repertoires were generated with immunoSEQ multiplex PCR, while TCRdb's copy carries only in-frame clones and drops some. The table lists 95,000 to 100,000 clones, 88% of them singletons. Sequencing used peripheral blood, obtained 28 days after the second AZD1222 dose. Every receptor here comes from an adult who received the AZD1222 COVID-19 vaccine.

CDR3 amino acids: CASSFRVPPYEQYF. DNA of the CDR3: TGTGCCAGCAGCTTTAGAGTACCCCCCTACGAGCAGTACTTC. J is TRBJ2-7 and V is TRBV5-4; no reliable D call. The germline V and J ends were trimmed by 2 bases and 2 bases, with 11 bases remaining between them. The CDR3 contains 14 residues. The germline V gene has CDR1 SGHNT and CDR2 YYREEE (reference sequence).

This clone was seen once. CDR3 sequence (DNA): TGCGCCAGCAGCCAAGAGGGTCAGGGGCTGGGAGCTGAAGCTTTCTTT. This translates into CASSQEGQGLGAEAFF. The rearrangement joins TRBV4-1 to TRBJ1-1, with D perhaps TRBD1 (6 bases). Germline V gene sequence: CDR1 MGHRA, CDR2 YSYEKL. V lost 0 bases and J lost 6, with 17 bases in between. The CDR3 covers 16 residues.

The rearrangement links TRBV4-2 to TRBJ1-3; D gene uncertain. Trimming stripped 3 bases from V and 0 bases from J, with 12 bases between. The germline V gene encodes CDR1 LGHNA and CDR2 YNFKEQ. CDR3 length: 16 amino acids. In nucleotides, the CDR3 is TGTGCCAGCAGCCACACTGACGGAAACTCTGGAAACACCATATATTTT. Translating gives CASSHTDGNSGNTIYF.

In the case of this clone: Other DNA sequences in this specimen translate into the identical CDR3. The chain carries TRBV27 and TRBJ2-1; 8 bases are shared with TRBD1. V gave up 5 bases and J gave up 4 bases; unmatched junction bases: 4. This CDR3 comprises 14 residues. The germline gives CDR1 MNHEY, CDR2 SMNVEV (reference sequence). The CDR3 DNA reads as TGTGCCAGCAGTCCCGGGACAGGTTACAATGAGCAGTTCTTC. It is translated as CASSPGTGYNEQFF.

This chain connects TRBV6-5 to TRBJ2-7; 8 nucleotides line up with TRBD1. CDR3 size: 11 residues. V was pared by 6 bases and J by 9 bases, with 4 bases of the junction left unmatched. The germline V gene encodes CDR1 MNHEY and CDR2 SVGAGI. CDR3: CASRDRVVQYF. In DNA, the CDR3 is TGTGCCAGCAGGGACAGGGTGGTGCAGTACTTC.

This clone occurred once. The gene calls are TRBV5-1 and TRBJ2-1; D not certain. Between the trimmed V and J ends, which lost 4 bases and 2 bases, there was a span of 13 bases. Germline loops: CDR1 SGHRS, CDR2 YFSETQ. The CDR3 is 15 amino acids. CDR3 amino acids: CASSLPYATYNEQFF. CDR3 bases: TGCGCCAGCAGCCTTCCTTACGCCACCTACAATGAGCAGTTCTTC. Filled out from reference TRBV5-1 and TRBJ2-1, the complete variable domain reads KAGVTQTPRYLIKTRGQQVTLSCSPISGHRSVSWYQQTPGQGLQFLFEYFSETQRNKGNFPGRFSGRQFSNSRSEMNVSTLELGDSALYLCASSLPYATYNEQFFGPGTRLTVL.

The chain's CDR3 is CSVESGQGFLYNEQFF. In nucleotides, the CDR3 is TGCAGCGTTGAATCCGGACAGGGGTTCTTATACAATGAGCAGTTCTTC. The V and J genes are TRBV29-1 and TRBJ2-1; 9 nucleotides line up with TRBD1. The V gene end was trimmed by 2 bases and the J gene end by 4 bases; junction bases not matched to a gene: 9. CDR1 SQVTM and CDR2 ANQGSEA come from the germline V gene. The CDR3 runs to 16 residues.

As DNA, the CDR3 is TGCGCCAGCAGTGAGTCGGGGACTAGCGCCTACACAGATACGCAGTATTTT. Encoded protein: CASSESGTSAYTDTQYF. The rearrangement links TRBV10-1 to TRBJ2-3, with 10 bases fitting TRBD2. Trimming cost V 0 bases and J 2 bases; bases outside gene matches: 5. The CDR3 is 17 amino acids. Germline V gives CDR1 WNHNN, CDR2 SYGVQD (reference sequence).

The chain has TRBV7-9 and TRBJ1-1; 9 bases line up with TRBD1. With V trimmed by 6 bases and J by 5 bases, 7 bases remained unmatched. This CDR3 has 14 residues. Germline CDR1 and CDR2: SEHNR and FQNEAQ (reference sequence). The CDR3 region is CASRPGQGRTEAFF. The CDR3 nucleotides are TGTGCCAGCAGACCCGGACAGGGGAGGACTGAAGCTTTCTTT.

The rearrangement links TRBV10-1 to TRBJ2-7, with no clear D. Germline V gene data show CDR1 as WNHNN and CDR2 as SYGVQD (reference sequence). V was clipped by 4 bases and J by 4 bases, with 5 bases between them. The length of the CDR3 is 11 residues. For the CDR3, the DNA is TGCGCCAGCAGTGGGGGTTACGAGCAGTACTTC. It encodes CASSGGYEQYF.

The chain uses TRBV9 and TRBJ1-1; D is undetermined. Germline V CDR1 and CDR2: SGDLS, YYNGEE. This CDR3 region has 14 residues. The germline V and J ends were trimmed by 4 bases and 0 bases, with 10 bases remaining between them. The DNA of the CDR3 is TGTGCCAGCAGCCGAACCGTTATGAACACTGAAGCTTTCTTT. Translating gives CASSRTVMNTEAFF.

J is TRBJ2-3 and V is TRBV6-4, with D possibly TRBD1 on 6 matching bases. Deletions cut 5 bases from V and 4 bases from J, with 10 bases between. The germline CDR1 and CDR2 sequences are MRHNA and SNTAGT. The CDR3 is 13 amino acids. The CDR3 DNA sequence: TGTGCCAGCAGTAATAACAGGGCAGATACGCAGTATTTT. Translation gives CASSNNRADTQYF.

This clone was detected only a few times. This chain connects TRBV20-1 to TRBJ1-1; no firm D call. This CDR3 is 13 amino acids long. Trimming stripped 3 bases from V and 7 bases from J, with 15 bases between. Germline CDR1 reads DFQATT; CDR2 reads SNEGSKA (reference sequence). CDR3 DNA: TGCAGTGCTAGTTCGGCGGGTGGATTTGAAGCTTTCTTT. Translating gives CSASSAGGFEAFF.

This chain uses TRBV7-9 with TRBJ1-1; 9 bases fit TRBD1. J lost 6 bases, V lost 6 bases, and 2 bases had no gene match. The CDR3 spans 12 residues. Germline CDR1 reads SEHNR; CDR2 reads FQNEAQ (reference sequence). CDR3: CASSRDRAEAFF. The CDR3 DNA reads TGTGCCAGCAGTCGGGACAGGGCTGAAGCTTTCTTT.

The V and J genes are TRBV11-3 and TRBJ2-2; 8 bases agree with TRBD2. V trimming: 0 bases; J trimming: 5 bases; junction bases outside the gene matches: 8. The CDR3 covers 17 residues. The germline V gene encodes CDR1 SGHNT and CDR2 YENEEA. The CDR3 is CASSLETSGRVTGELFF. As DNA, the CDR3 is TGTGCCAGCAGCTTAGAAACGAGCGGGAGAGTTACCGGGGAGCTGTTTTTT.

The V gene is TRBV7-8, the J gene TRBJ2-1; D unresolved. The CDR3 sequence is 16 residues long. Trimming stripped 6 bases from V and 8 bases from J, with 23 bases between. Germline loops: CDR1 SGHVS, CDR2 FQNEAQ. The CDR3 here is CASSRNLLPPTHEQFF. Here the CDR3 DNA reads TGTGCCAGCAGTCGAAATCTACTGCCTCCTACACATGAGCAGTTCTTC. The full variable domain, its missing parts supplied by reference TRBV7-8 and TRBJ2-1, is GAGVSQSPRYKVAKRGQDVALRCDPISGHVSLFWYQQALGQGPEFLTYFQNEAQLDKSGLPSDRFFAERPEGSVSTLKIQRTQQEDSAVYLCASSRNLLPPTHEQFFGPGTRLTVL.

The gene calls are TRBV18 and TRBJ1-6; 9 positions match TRBD1. The CDR3 is 15 residues long. The V segment lost 3 bases and the J segment 14 bases; nucleotides outside the gene matches: 11. CDR1 and CDR2 (germline): KGHSH, LQKENI. In DNA, the CDR3 is TGTGCCAGCTCACCTCCGGGACAGGGTTCATGGACCCTCCACTTT. Protein: CASSPPGQGSWTLHF.

V is TRBV5-8 and J is TRBJ2-5, with D perhaps matching TRBD1 or TRBD2 (5 bases each). V was trimmed by 4 bases and J by 4 bases, leaving 11 bases between them. CDR1 is SGHTS, CDR2 YDEGEE, per germline. This CDR3 is built from 13 residues. The CDR3 sequence: CASSPRDRETQYF. The CDR3 bases are TGTGCCAGCAGCCCCCGGGACCGAGAGACCCAGTACTTC.

The J gene is TRBJ1-2, the V gene TRBV5-6; D not certain. The CDR3 runs to 15 residues. The V gene's germline CDR1 is SGHDT and CDR2 YYEEEE. Trimming removed 2 bases from V and 2 bases from J, with 13 bases in between. The CDR3: CASSFTTASNYGYTF. The CDR3 coding sequence is TGTGCCAGCAGCTTCACGACGGCCTCCAACTATGGCTACACCTTC.

The chain carries TRBV15 and TRBJ1-3, with D perhaps TRBD1 (5 bases). V dropped 0 bases and J dropped 1 base, with 7 bases sitting between them. This CDR3 is built from 15 residues. The V gene's germline CDR1 is LNHNV and CDR2 YYDKDF (reference sequence). The CDR3 sequence: CATSRDRGSGNTIYF. In DNA, the CDR3 is TGTGCCACCAGCAGAGATAGGGGATCTGGAAACACCATATATTTT.

The rearrangement joins TRBV5-1 to TRBJ2-1, with 8 bases matching TRBD1. The CDR3 is made up of 15 amino acids. The germline CDR1 and CDR2 sequences are SGHRS and YFSETQ. Trimming removed 6 bases from V and 9 bases from J; junction bases left unmatched: 14. The CDR3 DNA sequence: TGCGCCAGCACCCCGACAGGGGCTACTTATGGTGAGCAGTTCTTC. Translation gives CASTPTGATYGEQFF.

CDR3 sequence reads: CASSEEAGELFF. For the CDR3, the DNA is TGTGCCAGCAGTGAAGAGGCCGGGGAGCTGTTTTTT. The rearrangement links TRBV27 to TRBJ2-2, with D hard to call. CDR1 and CDR2 (germline): MNHEY, SMNVEV (reference sequence). The CDR3 length is 12 residues. V lost 5 bases and J 6 bases, leaving 7 bases between the germline ends.

The chain joins TRBV21-1 to TRBJ1-3; the DNA was not compared with TRBD1, the D call given in the table. TRBV21-1 constitutes a pseudogene. This CDR3 has 13 residues. The DNA of the CDR3 is TGTGCCAGCACCGTTCCAGGGGGCGCCACCATATATTTT. This encodes CASTVPGGATIYF.

This clone was counted once. Other nucleotide sequences from this sample produce the same CDR3. The rearrangement links TRBV10-3 to TRBJ1-5; tentative D call: TRBD1 (6 bases). Germline V gives CDR1 ENHRY, CDR2 SYGVKD. The CDR3 spans 15 residues. V lost 6 bases, J lost 1 base, and 13 bases lay in between. The CDR3 DNA is TGTGCCATCAGCGCACAGGGTGGAAGCAATCAGCCCCAGCATTTT. This encodes CAISAQGGSNQPQHF.

J is TRBJ2-2 and V is TRBV27, with D unresolved. V was clipped by 5 bases and J by 6 bases, with 7 bases between them. This CDR3 is built from 12 residues. The germline V gene encodes CDR1 MNHEY and CDR2 SMNVEV (reference sequence). CDR3 in DNA: TGTGCCAGCAGTCTCATGGCCGGGGAGCTGTTTTTT. Translated, it gives CASSLMAGELFF.

CDR3 DNA sequence: TGTGCCAGCAGCTACCCACAGGGGGTGGCTGAAGCTTTCTTT. Protein: CASSYPQGVAEAFF. V and J are TRBV3-1 (or the pseudogene TRBV3-2) and TRBJ1-1; TRBD1 aligns across 8 bases. The germline V gene has CDR1 LGHDT and CDR2 YNNKEL (reference sequence). With 5 bases clipped from V and 6 bases from J, the junction kept 8 bases outside the gene matches. This CDR3 has 14 residues.

The J gene is TRBJ1-5, the V gene TRBV28; 8 nucleotides match TRBD1. Germline V gene sequence: CDR1 MDHEN, CDR2 SYDVKM. V shed 4 bases, J shed 6 bases, and the junction held 8 bases outside the gene matches. The length of the CDR3 is 15 residues. CDR3 amino acids: CASSSEQGAVQPQHF. CDR3 coding DNA: TGTGCCAGCAGTTCCGAGCAGGGGGCCGTTCAGCCCCAGCATTTT.

The V call is TRBV7-6, the J call TRBJ1-6; 11 bases match TRBD1. With V trimmed by 5 bases and J by 7 bases, 4 bases remained unmatched. The germline CDR1 and CDR2 sequences are SGHVS and FNYEAQ. This CDR3 is 15 amino acids long. The DNA for the CDR3 is TGTGCCAGCAGCACCGGACAGGGGGCCAATTCACCCCTCCACTTT. It codes for CASSTGQGANSPLHF.

The V gene is TRBV6-5, the J gene TRBJ1-1; no definite D call. The CDR3 has 15 residues. Germline assignment: CDR1 MNHEY and CDR2 SVGAGI. The V end was cut by 3 bases, the J end by 3 bases, with 14 bases between. CDR3 amino acids: CASSYSELMDTEAFF. The CDR3, as DNA: TGTGCCAGCAGTTATTCCGAATTAATGGACACTGAAGCTTTCTTT.